These 16 T cell receptor beta chains were sequenced from one sample in a study of blood T cell repertoires in COVID-19. Sequencing used immunoSEQ multiplex PCR; TCRdb keeps in-frame clones, though not all of them. Of around 300,000 clones in the sample, 88% were seen once. Sequencing used PBMCs or T cells enriched from blood (not recorded which). The source of these receptors is a man in his thirties or forties who had recovered from COVID-19.

The chain joins TRBV23-1 to TRBJ1-1, with D perhaps TRBD1 (5 bases). TRBV23-1 is recorded as an ORF, its role being uncertain. The CDR3 runs to 15 residues. The germline V and J ends were trimmed by 0 bases and 2 bases, with 10 bases remaining between them. The CDR3 spells CASSQSRTTNTEAFF. The DNA for the CDR3 is TGCGCCAGCAGTCAATCAAGGACAACAAACACTGAAGCTTTCTTT.

This clone was detected once. The chain employs TRBV5-6 and TRBJ2-2, with 12 bases matching TRBD1. The CDR3 consists of 16 residues. Germline CDR1 reads SGHDT; CDR2 reads YYEEEE. V was pared by 1 base and J by 6 bases, with 4 bases of the junction left unmatched. The CDR3: CASSLRDRGLSGELFF. The DNA of the CDR3 is TGTGCCAGCAGCTTGAGGGACAGGGGGCTCTCCGGGGAGCTGTTTTTT. Using reference TRBV5-6 and TRBJ2-2 for the parts outside the CDR3, the full variable domain is DAGVTQSPTHLIKTRGQQVTLRCSPKSGHDTVSWYQQALGQGPQFIFQYYEEEERQRGNFPDRFSGHQFPNYSSELNVNALLLGDSALYLCASSLRDRGLSGELFFGEGSRLTVL.

The chain uses TRBV6-5 and TRBJ1-4, with 9 bases that match TRBD1. CDR3 length: 14 residues. Looked up from germline, CDR1 is MNHEY and CDR2 is SVGAGI. V was clipped by 5 bases and J by 8 bases; unmatched bases: 6. The CDR3 region has the DNA TGTGCCAGCAGTACCCGGGACAGGGCCGAAAAACTGTTTTTT. Encoded protein: CASSTRDRAEKLFF.

This CDR3 reads CATSNGGKDRFYEQYF. The CDR3 DNA reads as TGTGCCACCAGTAATGGAGGGAAAGACCGCTTCTACGAGCAGTACTTC. The chain employs TRBV24-1 and TRBJ2-7; D is possibly TRBD2 (6 bases). Germline loops: CDR1 KGHDR, CDR2 SFDVKD. V was clipped by 6 bases and J by 3 bases, with 20 bases between them. The CDR3 sequence is 16 residues long.

This clone appeared a few times. The genes are TRBV24-1 and TRBJ2-2; 10 bases are a match to TRBD1. From germline, CDR1 is KGHDR and CDR2 SFDVKD. This CDR3 contains 17 residues. V shed 4 bases and J 6 bases; nucleotides not matched to a gene: 10. This chain's CDR3 is CATSDPRRDRGAGELFF. The CDR3 DNA reads TGTGCCACCAGTGACCCTCGCCGGGACAGGGGAGCCGGGGAGCTGTTTTTT.

This chain's CDR3 is CASSIQRGGGTDTQYF. CDR3 DNA: TGTGCCAGTAGTATCCAGCGGGGGGGTGGGACAGATACGCAGTATTTT. The chain joins TRBV19 to TRBJ2-3; TRBD2 matches at 10 bases. Trimming removed 3 bases from V and 3 bases from J; junction bases left unmatched: 6. Germline values: CDR1 LNHDA, CDR2 SQIVND (reference sequence). This CDR3 has 16 amino acids.

This clone appeared a few times. The chain recombines TRBV7-9 with TRBJ1-2; 8 nucleotides match TRBD1. Unmatched junction bases numbered 9, after V lost 4 bases and J lost 8 bases. There are 14 residues in the CDR3. Germline V gene lookup returns CDR1 SEHNR and CDR2 FQNEAQ (reference sequence). The CDR3 region is CASSSEGTGIGYTF. Here the CDR3 DNA reads TGTGCCAGCAGCTCCGAGGGGACAGGTATCGGCTACACCTTC.

The table lists this clone with a few counts. The gene calls are TRBV12-3 or TRBV12-4 and TRBJ1-5; no definite D call. V was shortened by 7 bases and J by 2 bases, with 6 bases between the two germline ends. The CDR3 sequence is 12 residues long. CDR3 residues: CASTSGNQPQHF. CDR3 in DNA: TGTGCCAGCACCTCGGGCAATCAGCCCCAGCATTTT.

This clone appeared a single time. The V call is TRBV2, the J call TRBJ1-4; D is unclear. Germline V gene sequence: CDR1 SNHLY, CDR2 FYNNEI. CDR3 length equals 13 residues. Trimming pared 4 bases from V and 6 bases from J, leaving 9 bases between. The CDR3 region is CASSGRRDEKLFF. In DNA form, the CDR3 reads TGTGCCAGCAGTGGGCGGAGGGATGAAAAACTGTTTTTT. Combining the CDR3 with reference TRBV2 and TRBJ1-4 gives the whole variable domain EPEVTQTPSHQVTQMGQEVILRCVPISNHLYFYWYRQILGQKVEFLVSFYNNEISEKSEIFDDQFSVERPDGSNFTLKIRSTKLEDSAMYFCASSGRRDEKLFFGSGTQLSVL.

The chain joins TRBV10-3 to TRBJ1-2, with D maybe TRBD1 (6 bases). CDR1 is ENHRY and CDR2 is SYGVKD in the germline V gene. The V gene lost 4 bases and the J gene lost 6 bases, with 15 bases spanning the gap. This CDR3 contains 14 residues. The CDR3 DNA reads as TGTGCCATCAGTGGGACAGCCGGTTCGGATGGCTACACCTTC. This encodes CAISGTAGSDGYTF.

V usage is TRBV19 and J usage is TRBJ2-7; weak D call: TRBD1 (8 bases). The V gene's germline CDR1 is LNHDA and CDR2 SQIVND (reference sequence). V gave up 4 bases and J gave up 2 bases, with 15 bases separating them. CDR3 length equals 15 residues. The CDR3 nucleotides read TGTGCCAGTAGTAGGACAGGGAGGGATCCCTACGAGCAGTACTTC. It yields the protein CASSRTGRDPYEQYF.

The chain uses TRBV29-1 and TRBJ1-3; D gene unclear. Germline values: CDR1 SQVTM, CDR2 ANQGSEA. V lost 5 bases to trimming and J lost 0 bases, with 8 bases between them. This CDR3 is 13 amino acids long. The CDR3, as DNA: TGCAGCGTTATAAGCCCCTCTGGAAACACCATATATTTT. Translated: CSVISPSGNTIYF.

This chain links TRBV19 with TRBJ1-2; TRBD1 might be the D (5 bases). This CDR3 spans 14 amino acids. V lost 5 bases to trimming and J lost 2 bases, with 12 bases between them. The germline V gene has CDR1 LNHDA and CDR2 SQIVND (reference sequence). CDR3 sequence (DNA): TGTGCCAGTAGTCCGGGACTGAGGAACTATGGCTACACCTTC. This encodes CASSPGLRNYGYTF.

This chain uses TRBV3-1 (or the pseudogene TRBV3-2) with TRBJ1-2, with 11 bases lining up with TRBD1. This CDR3 comprises 15 residues. V shed 3 bases and J 3 bases; nucleotides not matched to a gene: 3. Germline V gene lookup returns CDR1 LGHDT and CDR2 YNNKEL (reference sequence). CDR3 nucleotides: TGTGCCAGCAGCCACTGGGACAGGGGGGACTATGGCTACACCTTC. This encodes CASSHWDRGDYGYTF.

The CDR3 nucleotides are TGTGCCACCAGCAGTGGGCCAACAGGATCAACTAATGAAAAACTGTTTTTT. Its translation is CATSSGPTGSTNEKLFF. The chain recombines TRBV15 with TRBJ1-4; perhaps TRBD1 as D (5 bases). The V gene lost 3 bases and the J gene lost 0 bases, with 14 bases spanning the gap. CDR3 length: 17 amino acids. CDR1 and CDR2 (germline): LNHNV, YYDKDF (reference sequence).

This clone has more than one count but fewer than ten. This sequence joins TRBV18 and TRBJ1-5; 9 nucleotides line up with TRBD1. The CDR3 is 13 residues long. Germline V gene lookup returns CDR1 KGHSH and CDR2 LQKENI. V lost 2 bases to trimming and J lost 7 bases; unmatched junction nucleotides: 0. CDR3 loop: CASSPGTGQPQHF. The CDR3 DNA reads as TGTGCCAGCTCACCAGGGACAGGGCAGCCCCAGCATTTT.